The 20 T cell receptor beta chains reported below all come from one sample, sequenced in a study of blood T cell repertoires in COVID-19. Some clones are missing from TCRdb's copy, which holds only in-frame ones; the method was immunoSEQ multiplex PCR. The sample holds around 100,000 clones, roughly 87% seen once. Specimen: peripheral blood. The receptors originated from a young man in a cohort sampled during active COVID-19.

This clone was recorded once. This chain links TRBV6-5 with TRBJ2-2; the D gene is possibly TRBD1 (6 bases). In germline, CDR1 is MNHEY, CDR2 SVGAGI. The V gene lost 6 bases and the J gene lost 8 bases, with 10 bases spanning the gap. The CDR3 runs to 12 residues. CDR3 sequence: CASSRGQGELFF. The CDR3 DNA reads TGTGCCAGCAGCCGAGGACAGGGGGAGCTGTTTTTT.

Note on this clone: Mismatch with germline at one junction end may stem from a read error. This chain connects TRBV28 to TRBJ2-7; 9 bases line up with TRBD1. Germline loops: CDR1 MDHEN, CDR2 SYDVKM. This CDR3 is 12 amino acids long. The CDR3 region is CASGFRDRVLNF. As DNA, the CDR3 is TGTGCCAGCGGATTCCGGGACAGGGTTTTAAACTTC.

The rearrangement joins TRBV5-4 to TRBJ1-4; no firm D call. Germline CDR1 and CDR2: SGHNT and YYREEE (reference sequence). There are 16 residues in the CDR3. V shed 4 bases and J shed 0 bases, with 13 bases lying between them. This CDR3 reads CASSPGRQATNEKLFF. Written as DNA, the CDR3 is TGTGCCAGCAGCCCGGGGAGACAAGCAACTAATGAAAAACTGTTTTTT.

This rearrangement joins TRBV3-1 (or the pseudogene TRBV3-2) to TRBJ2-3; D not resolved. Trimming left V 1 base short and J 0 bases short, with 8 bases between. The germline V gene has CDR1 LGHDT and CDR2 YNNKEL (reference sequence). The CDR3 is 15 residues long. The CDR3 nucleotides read TGTGCCAGCAGCCAAGGAGGCACTAGCACAGATACGCAGTATTTT. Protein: CASSQGGTSTDTQYF.

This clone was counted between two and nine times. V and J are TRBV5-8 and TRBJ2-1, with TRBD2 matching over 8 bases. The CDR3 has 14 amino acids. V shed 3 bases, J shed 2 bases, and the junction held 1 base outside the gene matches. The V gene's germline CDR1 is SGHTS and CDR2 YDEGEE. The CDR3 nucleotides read TGTGCCAGCAGCTCCGGGGGGGCCTACAATGAGCAGTTCTTC. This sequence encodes CASSSGGAYNEQFF.

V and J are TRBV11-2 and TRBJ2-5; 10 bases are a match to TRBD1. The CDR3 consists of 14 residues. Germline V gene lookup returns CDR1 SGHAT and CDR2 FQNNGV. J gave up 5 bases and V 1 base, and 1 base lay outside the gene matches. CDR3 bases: TGTGCCAGCAGCTTAGGGACAGGGGGTGAGACCCAGTACTTC. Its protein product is CASSLGTGGETQYF.

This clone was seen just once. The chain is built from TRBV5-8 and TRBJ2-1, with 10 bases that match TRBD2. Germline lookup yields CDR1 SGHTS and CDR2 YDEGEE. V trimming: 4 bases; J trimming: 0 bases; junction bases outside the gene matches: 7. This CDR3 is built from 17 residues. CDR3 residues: CASSRLAGVSSYNEQFF. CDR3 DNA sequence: TGTGCCAGCAGCAGGCTAGCGGGGGTAAGCTCCTACAATGAGCAGTTCTTC.

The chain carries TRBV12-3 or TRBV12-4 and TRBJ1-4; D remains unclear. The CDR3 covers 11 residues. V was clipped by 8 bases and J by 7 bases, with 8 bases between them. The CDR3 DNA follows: TGTGCCAGCGGAGGAATTGAAAAACTGTTTTTT. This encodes CASGGIEKLFF.

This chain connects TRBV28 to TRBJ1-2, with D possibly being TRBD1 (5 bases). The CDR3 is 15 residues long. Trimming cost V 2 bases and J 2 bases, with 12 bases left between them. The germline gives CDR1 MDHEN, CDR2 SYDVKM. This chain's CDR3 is CASSLGPGRNYGYTF. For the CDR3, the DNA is TGTGCCAGCAGTTTAGGGCCAGGGCGGAACTATGGCTACACCTTC.

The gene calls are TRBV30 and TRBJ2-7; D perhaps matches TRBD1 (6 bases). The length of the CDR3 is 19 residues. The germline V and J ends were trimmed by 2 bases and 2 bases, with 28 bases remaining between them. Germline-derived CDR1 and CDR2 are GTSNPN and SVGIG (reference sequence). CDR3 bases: TGTGCCTGGAGTACCCACTTAGGACAGTCCGTATACCCGACCTACGAGCAGTACTTC. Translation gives CAWSTHLGQSVYPTYEQYF.

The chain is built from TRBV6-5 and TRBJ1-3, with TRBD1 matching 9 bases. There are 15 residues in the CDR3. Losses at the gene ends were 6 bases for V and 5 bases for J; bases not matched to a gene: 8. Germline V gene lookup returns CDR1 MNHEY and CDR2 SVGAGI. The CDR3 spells CASRATGGARNTIYF. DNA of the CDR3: TGTGCCAGCAGGGCTACAGGGGGCGCGAGAAACACCATATATTTT.

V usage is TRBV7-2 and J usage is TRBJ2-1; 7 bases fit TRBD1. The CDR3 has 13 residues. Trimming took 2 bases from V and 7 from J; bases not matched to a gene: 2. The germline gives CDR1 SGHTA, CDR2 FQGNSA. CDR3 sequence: CASSLPQGNEQFF. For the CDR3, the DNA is TGTGCCAGCAGCTTACCACAGGGGAATGAGCAGTTCTTC. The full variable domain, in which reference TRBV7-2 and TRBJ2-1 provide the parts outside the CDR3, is GAGVSQSPSNKVTEKGKDVELRCDPISGHTALYWYRQSLGQGLEFLIYFQGNSAPDKSGLPSDRFSAERTGGSVSTLTIQRTQQEDSAVYLCASSLPQGNEQFFGPGTRLTVL.

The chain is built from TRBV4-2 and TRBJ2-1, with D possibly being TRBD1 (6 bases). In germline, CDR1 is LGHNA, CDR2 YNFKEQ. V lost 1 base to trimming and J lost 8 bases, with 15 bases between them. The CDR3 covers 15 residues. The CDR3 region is CASSQGQALIDEQFF. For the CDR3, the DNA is TGTGCCAGCAGCCAAGGACAGGCCCTTATTGATGAGCAGTTCTTC.

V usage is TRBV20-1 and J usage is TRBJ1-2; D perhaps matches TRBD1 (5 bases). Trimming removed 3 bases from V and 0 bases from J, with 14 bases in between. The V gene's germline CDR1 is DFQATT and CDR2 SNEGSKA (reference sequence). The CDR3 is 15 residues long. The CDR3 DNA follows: TGCAGTGCTAGTGTTCGTCAGGGCGCTAACTATGGCTACACCTTC. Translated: CSASVRQGANYGYTF.

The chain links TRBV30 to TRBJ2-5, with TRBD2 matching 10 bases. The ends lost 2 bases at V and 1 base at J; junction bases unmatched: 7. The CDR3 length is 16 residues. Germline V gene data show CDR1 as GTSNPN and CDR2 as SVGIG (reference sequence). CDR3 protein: CAWSRGASGGQETQYF. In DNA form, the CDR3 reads TGTGCCTGGAGTAGGGGGGCTAGCGGGGGCCAAGAGACCCAGTACTTC.

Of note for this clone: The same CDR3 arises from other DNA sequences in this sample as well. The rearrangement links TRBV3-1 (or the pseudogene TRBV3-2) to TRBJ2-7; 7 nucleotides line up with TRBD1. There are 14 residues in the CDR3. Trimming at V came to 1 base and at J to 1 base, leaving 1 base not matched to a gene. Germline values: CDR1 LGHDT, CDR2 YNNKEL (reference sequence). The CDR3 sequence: CASSQGTGSYEQYF. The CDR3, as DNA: TGTGCCAGCAGCCAAGGGACAGGTTCCTACGAGCAGTACTTC.

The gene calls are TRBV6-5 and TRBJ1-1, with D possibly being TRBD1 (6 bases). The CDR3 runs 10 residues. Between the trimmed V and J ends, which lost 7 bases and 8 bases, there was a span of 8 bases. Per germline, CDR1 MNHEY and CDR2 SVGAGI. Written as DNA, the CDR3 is TGTGCCAGCAAGGGGGGGGAAGCTTTCTTT. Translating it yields CASKGGEAFF.

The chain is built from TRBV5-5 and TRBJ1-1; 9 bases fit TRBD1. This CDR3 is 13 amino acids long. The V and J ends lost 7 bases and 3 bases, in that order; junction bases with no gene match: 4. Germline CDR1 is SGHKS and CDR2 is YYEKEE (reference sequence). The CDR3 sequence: CASGWTGDTEAFF. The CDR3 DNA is TGTGCCAGCGGGTGGACAGGGGACACTGAAGCTTTCTTT.

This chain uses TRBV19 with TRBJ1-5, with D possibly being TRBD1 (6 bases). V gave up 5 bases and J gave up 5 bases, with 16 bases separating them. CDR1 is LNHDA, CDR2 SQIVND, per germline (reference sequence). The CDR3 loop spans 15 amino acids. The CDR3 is CASSLTIGQYQPQHF. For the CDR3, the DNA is TGTGCCAGTAGTTTGACGATCGGACAGTATCAGCCCCAGCATTTT. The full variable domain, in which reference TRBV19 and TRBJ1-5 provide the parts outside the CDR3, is DGGITQSPKYLFRKEGQNVTLSCEQNLNHDAMYWYRQDPGQGLRLIYYSQIVNDFQKGDIAEGYSVSREKKESFPLTVTSAQKNPTAFYLCASSLTIGQYQPQHFGDGTRLSIL.

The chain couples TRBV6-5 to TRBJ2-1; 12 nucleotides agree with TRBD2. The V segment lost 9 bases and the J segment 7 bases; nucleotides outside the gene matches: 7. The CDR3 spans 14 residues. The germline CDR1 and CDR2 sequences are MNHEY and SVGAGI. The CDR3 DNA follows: TGTGCCAGTTTACTAGCGGGGGGCGTAAATGAGCAGTTCTTC. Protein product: CASLLAGGVNEQFF.